A single sample gave rise to the 20 T cell receptor beta chains below, sequenced in a study of blood T cell repertoires in COVID-19. The protocol was immunoSEQ multiplex PCR, while the TCRdb copy is restricted to in-frame clones and leaves out a portion. The sample lists a few hundred thousand clones, around 84% occurring once. The source material was peripheral blood. These receptors all stem from a woman in her thirties or forties who had recovered from COVID-19.

The rearrangement links TRBV7-2 to TRBJ2-1, with a weak D call TRBD1 (6 bases). The germline gives CDR1 SGHTA, CDR2 FQGNSA. The V gene lost 4 bases and the J gene lost 4 bases, with 11 bases spanning the gap. The CDR3 length is 14 residues. CDR3 bases: TGTGCCAGCAGCTCGGACAGTTTTTACAATGAGCAGTTCTTC. Residues: CASSSDSFYNEQFF.

The chain employs TRBV14 and TRBJ1-3; TRBD1 agrees at 7 bases. With V trimmed by 3 bases and J by 0 bases, 14 bases remained unmatched. The CDR3 is 19 residues long. From germline, CDR1 is SGHDN and CDR2 FVKESK. CDR3 region: CASSQDIRDSFFSGNTIYF. The CDR3 region has the DNA TGTGCCAGCAGCCAGGACATCAGGGACAGCTTTTTCTCTGGAAACACCATATATTTT.

This clone was seen just once. The chain carries TRBV5-1 and TRBJ1-1; 10 positions agree with TRBD1. CDR1 and CDR2 (germline): SGHRS, YFSETQ. V dropped 2 bases and J dropped 6; count of bases not matched to a gene: 4. CDR3 size: 14 residues. CDR3 in amino acids: CASSLTGTGAEAFF. The CDR3 coding sequence is TGCGCCAGCAGCTTAACCGGGACAGGGGCTGAAGCTTTCTTT.

The chain combines TRBV24-1 with TRBJ2-5, with D possibly matching TRBD2 (5 bases). The CDR3 spans 15 residues. V was clipped by 5 bases and J by 2 bases, with 14 bases between them. CDR1 KGHDR and CDR2 SFDVKD come from the germline V gene. CDR3 DNA sequence: TGTGCCACCAGTGGGGCAGCGGACGCACAAGAGACCCAGTACTTC. It specifies CATSGAADAQETQYF.

This clone was seen once. This chain connects TRBV16 to TRBJ2-2, with 9 bases aligning to TRBD2. CDR3 length: 16 residues. Germline V gives CDR1 KGHSY, CDR2 FQNENV. Trimming took 2 bases from V and 4 from J; bases not matched to a gene: 5. The CDR3 is CASSQIAGAFTGELFF. The CDR3, as DNA: TGTGCCAGCAGCCAAATAGCGGGGGCCTTCACCGGGGAGCTGTTTTTT.

This chain links TRBV2 with TRBJ2-3; D is undetermined. Trimming took 4 bases from V and 12 from J, leaving 17 bases between them. CDR3 length: 13 amino acids. CDR1 is SNHLY, CDR2 FYNNEI, per germline. DNA for the CDR3: TGTGCCAGCAGTGTGCGAGACAATGTTCCACAGTATTTT. Translation: CASSVRDNVPQYF.

This clone has just one count. CDR3 DNA: TGTGCCAGCAGCCAAGCCTACGGATTCGGGGATGGCTACACCTTC. It translates to CASSQAYGFGDGYTF. The chain recombines TRBV14 with TRBJ1-2, with D unclear. Germline V gives CDR1 SGHDN, CDR2 FVKESK. This CDR3 region has 15 residues. Trimming stripped 1 base from V and 6 bases from J, with 15 bases between.

V and J are TRBV19 and TRBJ2-3; TRBD2 is a possible D gene (5 bases). The CDR3 runs to 16 residues. V was pared by 2 bases and J by 0 bases, with 12 bases between. Looked up from germline, CDR1 is LNHDA and CDR2 is SQIVND (reference sequence). Here the CDR3 reads CASSIRERTSTDTQYF. Written as DNA, the CDR3 is TGTGCCAGTAGTATAAGGGAGCGGACTAGCACAGATACGCAGTATTTT.

The genes are TRBV5-8 and TRBJ1-1; D gene unclear. Germline V lookup: CDR1 SGHTS, CDR2 YDEGEE. The CDR3 consists of 16 residues. V was cut by 4 bases and J by 3 bases, with 19 bases left in between. CDR3 in amino acids: CASSPSFPRRDTEAFF. DNA of the CDR3: TGTGCCAGCAGCCCATCCTTCCCCCGGAGGGACACTGAAGCTTTCTTT. Full variable domain (rest looked up from reference TRBV5-8 and TRBJ1-1): EAGVTQSPTHLIKTRGQQATLRCSPISGHTSVYWYQQALGLGLQFLLWYDEGEERNRGNFPPRFSGRQFPNYSSELNVNALELEDSALYLCASSPSFPRRDTEAFFGQGTRLTVV.

The count of this clone is one. This chain uses TRBV19 with TRBJ2-7; D is unclear. Germline loops: CDR1 LNHDA, CDR2 SQIVND (reference sequence). There are 14 residues in the CDR3. Trimming removed 3 bases from V and 0 bases from J, with 9 bases in between. The CDR3 DNA reads as TGTGCCAGTAGTATTGGCCCTTACTCCTACGAGCAGTACTTC. Translating gives CASSIGPYSYEQYF.

V gene TRBV5-1 combines with J gene TRBJ2-3; TRBD2 matches 7 bases. CDR1 SGHRS and CDR2 YFSETQ come from the germline V gene. CDR3 length equals 14 residues. With 4 bases clipped from V and 3 bases from J, the junction kept 5 bases outside the gene matches. The CDR3 coding sequence is TGCGCCAGCAGCGCCCTAGCGGATACAGATACGCAGTATTTT. This sequence encodes CASSALADTDTQYF.

The gene calls are TRBV30 and TRBJ2-3; the match to TRBD1 covers 7 bases. CDR3 size: 16 residues. The V segment lost 2 bases and the J segment 4 bases; nucleotides outside the gene matches: 12. Germline CDR1 reads GTSNPN; CDR2 reads SVGIG (reference sequence). The CDR3 DNA is TGTGCCTGGAGTACAACACAGGGGTGGGGTGCAGATACGCAGTATTTT. Protein: CAWSTTQGWGADTQYF. Drawing the rest from reference TRBV30 and TRBJ2-3, the complete variable domain is SQTIHQWPATLVQPVGSPLSLECTVEGTSNPNLYWYRQAAGRGLQLLFYSVGIGQISSEVPQNLSASRPQDRQFILSSKKLLLSDSGFYLCAWSTTQGWGADTQYFGPGTRLTVL.

This clone was picked up one time. Other DNA variants within this sample encode the same CDR3. The gene calls are TRBV6-2 or TRBV6-3 and TRBJ2-7; 7 bases agree with TRBD1. After removal of 6 bases from V and 9 bases from J, the junction contained 14 bases not matched to a gene. CDR3 length equals 14 residues. Germline values: CDR1 MNHEY, CDR2 SVGEGT. The CDR3 is CASRPSGTEGVQYF. The CDR3 DNA sequence: TGTGCCAGCAGGCCTTCCGGGACAGAAGGTGTGCAGTACTTC.

The CDR3 bases are TGTGCCAGCACTCCCGTCTTGAGCTCCTATAATTCACCCCTCCACTTT. Protein sequence: CASTPVLSSYNSPLHF. The chain carries TRBV28 and TRBJ1-6, with D unclear. The CDR3 consists of 16 residues. Germline V gives CDR1 MDHEN, CDR2 SYDVKM. V was shortened by 7 bases and J by 0 bases, with 13 bases between the two germline ends.

This clone has a handful of counts. The chain combines TRBV28 with TRBJ2-7, with D possibly being TRBD2 (5 bases). Between the trimmed V and J ends, which lost 8 bases and 2 bases, there was a span of 13 bases. CDR1 MDHEN and CDR2 SYDVKM come from the germline V gene. There are 13 residues in the CDR3. For the CDR3, the DNA is TGTGCCAGCCGAGACGGGATTACCTACGAGCAGTACTTC. Amino acid sequence: CASRDGITYEQYF.

The chain has TRBV7-2 and TRBJ2-5; TRBD1 might be the D (5 bases). The CDR3 sequence is 15 residues long. The V gene's germline CDR1 is SGHTA and CDR2 FQGNSA. V was shortened by 5 bases and J by 1 base, with 14 bases between the two germline ends. CDR3 sequence: CASSLRGETQETQYF. CDR3 sequence (DNA): TGTGCCAGCAGCCTTAGGGGCGAGACCCAAGAGACCCAGTACTTC.

The J gene is TRBJ1-2, the V gene TRBV3-1 (or the pseudogene TRBV3-2), with 7 bases identical to TRBD1. The CDR3 is made up of 15 amino acids. In germline, CDR1 is LGHDT, CDR2 YNNKEL (reference sequence). The V gene end was trimmed by 0 bases and the J gene end by 4 bases; junction bases not matched to a gene: 5. DNA of the CDR3: TGTGCCAGCAGCCAAGATCAGGGGGTTTTCTATGGCTACACCTTC. As protein: CASSQDQGVFYGYTF.

The rearrangement joins TRBV7-9 to TRBJ1-6; 8 bases are a match to TRBD1. This CDR3 region has 14 residues. CDR1 is SEHNR and CDR2 is FQNEAQ in the germline V gene (reference sequence). J lost 11 bases, V lost 2 bases, and 5 bases had no gene match. DNA for the CDR3: TGTGCCAGCAGCTTATTGGACAGGGAGACACCCCTCCACTTT. This translates into CASSLLDRETPLHF.

This chain's CDR3 is CASSLFELGAEAFF. The CDR3 nucleotides read TGTGCCAGCAGCTTGTTTGAACTGGGAGCTGAAGCTTTCTTT. V is TRBV5-6 and J is TRBJ1-1; D ambiguous. The V gene lost 1 base and the J gene lost 6 bases, with 13 bases spanning the gap. Germline V gene data show CDR1 as SGHDT and CDR2 as YYEEEE. CDR3 length: 14 amino acids.

J is TRBJ2-5 and V is TRBV6-6; D is possibly TRBD1 (5 bases). Germline values: CDR1 MNHNY, CDR2 SVGAGI (reference sequence). CDR3 length: 14 residues. Deletions cut 0 bases from V and 1 base from J, with 6 bases between. This chain's CDR3 is CASSYSDIQETQYF. CDR3 bases: TGTGCCAGCAGTTACTCGGACATCCAAGAGACCCAGTACTTC.